Shown below are 16 T cell receptor beta chains from a single sample sequenced in a study of technical replicates of blood from a handful of donors. The method was immunoSEQ multiplex PCR; TCRdb's version includes in-frame clones alone and lacks a portion of them. The sample carries around 78,000 clones, over 85% recorded once. What was sequenced was T cells isolated from PBMCs. The receptors stem from a human donor in good health.

There are a few counts of this clone. V gene TRBV7-9 combines with J gene TRBJ2-3, with D hard to call. The V and J ends lost 7 bases and 2 bases respectively, with 10 bases between them. In germline, CDR1 is SEHNR, CDR2 FQNEAQ (reference sequence). This CDR3 region has 13 residues. The CDR3 nucleotides read TGTGCCAGCACGAACAGCAACACAGATACGCAGTATTTT. This codes for CASTNSNTDTQYF.

This clone was counted a few times. The rearrangement uses TRBV10-3 and TRBJ1-1; D gene uncertain. This CDR3 is 13 amino acids long. Deletions cut 2 bases from V and 3 bases from J, with 7 bases between. Per the germline V gene, CDR1 is ENHRY and CDR2 is SYGVKD. Here the CDR3 DNA reads TGTGCCATCAGTGAGGGAGTTTACACTGAAGCTTTCTTT. It encodes CAISEGVYTEAFF.

The chain uses TRBV5-6 and TRBJ2-7, with TRBD2 as a possible D gene (5 bases). Germline values: CDR1 SGHDT, CDR2 YYEEEE. V was clipped by 0 bases and J by 3 bases, with 19 bases between them. This CDR3 region has 17 residues. CDR3 in DNA: TGTGCCAGCAGCTTGGTGGTAGGACTTCCAAACGACTACGAGCAGTACTTC. This codes for CASSLVVGLPNDYEQYF.

The CDR3 region has the DNA TGCAGCGTCCGACATGGAATCGCCTACAATGAGCAGTTCTTC. This encodes CSVRHGIAYNEQFF. V usage is TRBV29-1 and J usage is TRBJ2-1; no reliable D call. This CDR3 spans 14 amino acids. Germline CDR1 is SQVTM and CDR2 is ANQGSEA. Trimming cost V 6 bases and J 2 bases, with 14 bases left between them.

The chain is built from TRBV5-4 and TRBJ1-3; tentatively, D is TRBD1 (5 bases). Germline assignment: CDR1 SGHNT and CDR2 YYREEE (reference sequence). Trimming took off 4 bases at V and 0 bases at J, with 11 bases between the two ends. The CDR3 totals 15 residues. CDR3 sequence reads: CASSTYRSSGNTIYF. CDR3 sequence (DNA): TGTGCCAGCAGCACTTACAGGAGCTCTGGAAACACCATATATTTT.

The V gene is TRBV21-1, the J gene TRBJ2-1; the D segment call TRBD2 is taken from the table without a DNA check. TRBV21-1 is a listed pseudogene. The CDR3 runs 17 residues. DNA for the CDR3: TGTGCCAGCAGCAAAGTGGGCCTAGCGGGACCCTACAATGAGCAGTTCTTC. This translates into CASSKVGLAGPYNEQFF.

CDR3 sequence reads: CASSEGLAGNEQFF. DNA for the CDR3: TGTGCCAGCAGTGAGGGACTAGCGGGGAATGAGCAGTTCTTC. The gene calls are TRBV6-4 and TRBJ2-1, with 13 bases that match TRBD2. In germline, CDR1 is MRHNA, CDR2 SNTAGT. The CDR3 runs to 14 residues. V lost 3 bases, J lost 7 bases, and 0 bases stayed unmatched.

This chain connects TRBV25-1 to TRBJ1-5; possibly TRBD1 for D (5 bases). Trimming took 6 bases from V and 4 from J, leaving 13 bases between them. The CDR3 runs to 14 residues. From germline, CDR1 is MGHDK and CDR2 SYGVNS. CDR3 in amino acids: CASSPHAGNQPQHF. In DNA, the CDR3 is TGTGCCAGCAGCCCCCACGCAGGGAATCAGCCCCAGCATTTT.

V is TRBV28 and J is TRBJ2-7; perhaps TRBD2 as D (6 bases). Germline V lookup: CDR1 MDHEN, CDR2 SYDVKM. This CDR3 has 13 residues. V gave up 3 bases and J gave up 3 bases, with 9 bases separating them. The CDR3 reads CASSLGGNYEQYF. The CDR3 DNA reads TGTGCCAGCAGTTTGGGGGGAAACTACGAGCAGTACTTC.

DNA of the CDR3: TGTGCCAGCAGTGAGCTAGGTAGCGGGAGGCACGGGGAGCTGTTTTTT. As protein: CASSELGSGRHGELFF. This chain connects TRBV6-1 to TRBJ2-2; 10 bases map to TRBD2. CDR3 length equals 16 residues. The germline CDR1 and CDR2 sequences are MNHNS and SASEGT. Trimming removed 3 bases from V and 7 bases from J; junction bases left unmatched: 8.

The rearrangement links TRBV4-2 to TRBJ2-2; D is perhaps TRBD2 (6 bases). Germline loops: CDR1 LGHNA, CDR2 YNFKEQ. V lost 8 bases and J lost 5, with 18 bases in between. The CDR3 contains 15 residues. CDR3 nucleotide sequence: TGTGCCAGCTCTGGCCGAGGGCGGGAAACCGGGGAGCTGTTTTTT. Protein product: CASSGRGRETGELFF.

The chain is built from TRBV29-1 and TRBJ1-2, with D unclear. Germline V gives CDR1 SQVTM, CDR2 ANQGSEA. V gave up 4 bases and J gave up 8 bases, with 20 bases separating them. The CDR3 runs to 14 residues. The CDR3 is CSVVDPATLLGYTF. The CDR3 nucleotides read TGCAGCGTTGTCGATCCGGCGACATTGCTCGGCTACACCTTC.

The chain uses TRBV18 and TRBJ1-5; a weak D match, TRBD1 (6 bases). V gave up 5 bases and J gave up 5 bases, with 16 bases separating them. Germline lookup yields CDR1 KGHSH and CDR2 LQKENI. The CDR3 has 15 residues. The DNA for the CDR3 is TGTGCCAGCTCATCGCAAGAGGGGGGGGATCAGCCCCAGCATTTT. Translated, it gives CASSSQEGGDQPQHF.

V and J are TRBV7-9 and TRBJ1-1; D gene uncertain. The germline V gene has CDR1 SEHNR and CDR2 FQNEAQ (reference sequence). The CDR3 has 14 residues. V gave up 0 bases and J gave up 2 bases, with 7 bases separating them. The CDR3 nucleotides are TGTGCCAGCAGCTTAGCCGGGGTTAACACTGAAGCTTTCTTT. It translates to CASSLAGVNTEAFF.

This chain uses TRBV18 with TRBJ2-5, with 8 bases matching TRBD1. This CDR3 contains 16 residues. V gave up 4 bases and J gave up 1 base; unmatched junction bases: 8. Germline values: CDR1 KGHSH, CDR2 LQKENI. CDR3: CASSQMTGAIQETQYF. DNA of the CDR3: TGTGCCAGCTCACAGATGACAGGGGCTATCCAAGAGACCCAGTACTTC.

The sample holds one count of this clone. The chain links TRBV29-1 to TRBJ2-2, with a weak D call TRBD1 (5 bases). V lost 5 bases and J 1 base, leaving 8 bases between the germline ends. Germline lookup yields CDR1 SQVTM and CDR2 ANQGSEA. The CDR3 contains 13 residues. The CDR3 DNA sequence: TGCAGCGTTACAGGTCTGAACACCGGGGAGCTGTTTTTT. Encoded protein: CSVTGLNTGELFF.